The next 23 T cell receptor beta chains were all read from a single sample in a study of PD-1 blockade in classical Hodgkin lymphoma. Libraries were prepared by immunoSEQ multiplex PCR; TCRdb keeps only in-frame clonotypes and omits some of them. The sample has over 50,000 clones; roughly 80% are singletons. After autologous stem cell transplantation all patients relapsed, and prior brentuximab vedotin exposure differed between cohorts. Sample: peripheral blood mononuclear cells (PBMCs), taken at baseline. Every receptor here comes from a human donor with classical Hodgkin lymphoma.

The rearrangement joins TRBV27 to TRBJ1-5, with D perhaps matching TRBD1 (5 bases). Trimming stripped 6 bases from V and 0 bases from J, with 9 bases between. CDR1 MNHEY and CDR2 SMNVEV come from the germline V gene (reference sequence). The CDR3 has 14 residues. The CDR3 sequence: CASSPTDSNQPQHF. CDR3 nucleotide sequence: TGTGCCAGCAGCCCGACAGATAGCAATCAGCCCCAGCATTTT.

The V and J genes are TRBV9 and TRBJ2-1, with TRBD2 matching 8 bases. The CDR3 length is 19 residues. V gave up 2 bases and J gave up 3 bases; unmatched junction bases: 16. The germline V gene has CDR1 SGDLS and CDR2 YYNGEE. CDR3 nucleotide sequence: TGTGCCAGCAGCGTGGGAAGGCTAGCGGGTCCCGCTTACTACAATGAGCAGTTCTTC. It translates to CASSVGRLAGPAYYNEQFF.

This clone was counted a single time. The V and J genes are TRBV21-1 and TRBJ2-7; the tabulated D call, TRBD2, remains unverified against the DNA. TRBV21-1 corresponds to a pseudogene. The CDR3 runs to 15 residues. CDR3 amino acids: CASSRPGLYAGEQYV. The CDR3 DNA follows: TGTGCCAGCAGCAGACCGGGACTATACGCGGGGGAGCAGTACGTC.

The genes are TRBV11-3 and TRBJ2-7; unclear D gene. The CDR3 sequence is 13 residues long. CDR1 is SGHNT, CDR2 YENEEA, per germline. The V end was cut by 4 bases, the J end by 0 bases, with 7 bases between. The CDR3 sequence: CASSSSTSYEQYV. The CDR3 coding sequence is TGTGCCAGCAGCTCATCAACCTCCTACGAGCAGTACGTC.

This clone was seen a few times. A read error may account for a junction end that differs from germline. This rearrangement joins TRBV2 to TRBJ2-3; TRBD2 matches at 13 bases. The CDR3 has 16 residues. CDR1 SNHLY and CDR2 FYNNEI come from the germline V gene. The CDR3 bases are TGTGCCAGCAGCGAAGGGACTAGCGGGATGGCAGATACGCAGTATTTT. It encodes CASSEGTSGMADTQYF.

This clone was counted a single time. This chain connects TRBV7-9 to TRBJ2-7; a weak D match, TRBD2 (6 bases). V lost 2 bases to trimming and J lost 5 bases, with 13 bases between them. The CDR3 sequence is 14 residues long. Germline CDR1 and CDR2: SEHNR and FQNEAQ (reference sequence). The DNA of the CDR3 is TGTGCCAGCAGCTTAACCGGGAGTTTCCACGAGCAGTACTTC. Its translation is CASSLTGSFHEQYF.

The gene calls are TRBV5-1 and TRBJ2-5; TRBD2 aligns across 8 bases. The CDR3 has 16 amino acids. Germline values: CDR1 SGHRS, CDR2 YFSETQ. J was trimmed by 4 bases and V by 4 bases; bases with no gene match: 12. In nucleotides, the CDR3 is TGCGCCAGCAGCCGATCAGTCGGGAGGGCCGCAGAGACCCAGTACTTC. This encodes CASSRSVGRAAETQYF.

This chain uses TRBV6-6 with TRBJ1-1; D ambiguous. The germline CDR1 and CDR2 sequences are MNHNY and SVGAGI (reference sequence). Trimming removed 4 bases at V and 9 bases at J, with 15 bases between. The CDR3 has 13 residues. The DNA of the CDR3 is TGTGCCAGCAGTTTCAGTCCCGTAGGTAAAGCTTTCTTT. As protein: CASSFSPVGKAFF.

The V call is TRBV11-3, the J call TRBJ1-3, with a possible D match to TRBD1 (6 bases). The CDR3 has 15 amino acids. V was trimmed by 5 bases and J by 3 bases, leaving 14 bases between them. The germline V gene has CDR1 SGHNT and CDR2 YENEEA. The CDR3 loop is CASSVGQGHGNTIYF. The CDR3 DNA reads as TGTGCCAGCAGCGTAGGGCAGGGGCATGGAAACACCATATATTTT.

The table lists this clone with a count of one. The chain employs TRBV23-1 and TRBJ1-5; tentatively, D is TRBD1 (5 bases). TRBV23-1 is marked as an open reading frame, function uncertain. The CDR3 runs 20 residues. V shed 11 bases and J shed 1 base, with 33 bases lying between them. The CDR3, as DNA: TGCGCCCTTTCTTCGGGGCAAGACAGTGGGTGGGGAAGCAGCAATCAGCCCCAGCATTTT. Amino acid sequence: CALSSGQDSGWGSSNQPQHF.

The chain has TRBV29-1 and TRBJ2-1; D may match TRBD1 or TRBD2 (5 bases each). This CDR3 contains 12 residues. Germline assignment: CDR1 SQVTM and CDR2 ANQGSEA. V lost 7 bases to trimming and J lost 9 bases, with 16 bases between them. The CDR3 sequence is CSARTPGTEQFF. The CDR3 DNA is TGCAGCGCCCGGACCCCGGGGACTGAGCAGTTCTTC.

In DNA form, the CDR3 reads TGTGCCAGCAGCGGCCGGAGCGGGGGGGACGACGAGCAGTACTTC. Translating gives CASSGRSGGDDEQYF. The chain links TRBV6-1 to TRBJ2-7; 10 bases are shared with TRBD2. This CDR3 region has 15 residues. The germline V gene has CDR1 MNHNS and CDR2 SASEGT. V shed 6 bases and J 5 bases; nucleotides not matched to a gene: 10.

The chain links TRBV6-5 to TRBJ2-3; a possible D gene is TRBD2 (6 bases). This CDR3 region has 13 residues. Germline V lookup: CDR1 MNHEY, CDR2 SVGAGI. V was trimmed by 5 bases and J by 5 bases, leaving 11 bases between them. The CDR3 protein is CASSKGEVDTQYF. CDR3 bases: TGTGCCAGCAGTAAAGGGGAGGTAGATACGCAGTATTTT.

This clone appeared once. The gene calls are TRBV4-3 and TRBJ2-1; the D is unclear. From germline, CDR1 is LGHNA and CDR2 YSLEER. This CDR3 spans 18 amino acids. Trimming took off 0 bases at V and 6 bases at J, with 21 bases between the two ends. For the CDR3, the DNA is TGCGCCAGCAGCCAAGATTGGATATCAACAGCGTCTGCCAATGAGCAGTTCTTC. This sequence encodes CASSQDWISTASANEQFF.

The chain employs TRBV19 and TRBJ1-2, with no clear D. The germline V gene has CDR1 LNHDA and CDR2 SQIVND (reference sequence). Trimming pared 3 bases from V and 7 bases from J, leaving 15 bases between. The CDR3 is 14 amino acids. The CDR3 sequence: CASSIGYAASGYTF. DNA of the CDR3: TGTGCCAGTAGTATCGGCTACGCGGCGAGTGGCTACACCTTC. Using reference TRBV19 and TRBJ1-2 for the parts outside the CDR3, the full variable domain is DGGITQSPKYLFRKEGQNVTLSCEQNLNHDAMYWYRQDPGQGLRLIYYSQIVNDFQKGDIAEGYSVSREKKESFPLTVTSAQKNPTAFYLCASSIGYAASGYTFGSGTRLTVV.

J is TRBJ1-1 and V is TRBV15, with D hard to call. The CDR3 covers 14 residues. V shed 0 bases and J shed 3 bases, with 8 bases lying between them. CDR1 and CDR2 from the germline V gene are LNHNV and YYDKDF (reference sequence). CDR3 sequence reads: CATSRDRPDTEAFF. CDR3 bases: TGTGCCACCAGCAGAGACAGGCCGGACACTGAAGCTTTCTTT.

This chain uses TRBV2 with TRBJ2-5; TRBD2 agrees at 14 bases. This CDR3 is built from 15 residues. J gave up 4 bases and V 7 bases, and 5 bases lay outside the gene matches. Germline V lookup: CDR1 SNHLY, CDR2 FYNNEI. The CDR3 DNA follows: TGTGCCAGCACCAGACTAGCGGGAGGGCCAGAGACCCAGTACTTC. This codes for CASTRLAGGPETQYF.

J is TRBJ1-2 and V is TRBV27, with D unresolved. V lost 10 bases to trimming and J lost 8 bases, with 26 bases between them. Germline V lookup: CDR1 MNHEY, CDR2 SMNVEV (reference sequence). The CDR3 is 15 residues long. For the CDR3, the DNA is TGTGCCACCACCCCGTTTCCCCGAGCGGCCGCGGGCTACACCTTC. Amino acid sequence: CATTPFPRAAAGYTF.

This chain connects TRBV4-1 to TRBJ1-4; D gene uncertain. Trimming shortened V by 3 bases and J by 1 base, and 6 bases separated the two germline ends. Germline CDR1 and CDR2: MGHRA and YSYEKL. The CDR3 is 14 residues long. CDR3 coding DNA: TGCGCCAGCAGCCACTTTAGAACTAATGAAAAACTGTTTTTT. It yields the protein CASSHFRTNEKLFF.

The chain couples TRBV2 to TRBJ2-2; D may correspond to TRBD1 or TRBD2 (5 bases each). CDR1 SNHLY and CDR2 FYNNEI come from the germline V gene. Between the trimmed V and J ends, which lost 6 bases and 5 bases, there was a span of 10 bases. This CDR3 contains 13 residues. The CDR3 protein is CASRGDTTGELFF. The CDR3 DNA reads TGTGCCAGCAGGGGGGATACGACCGGGGAGCTGTTTTTT.

The chain employs TRBV14 and TRBJ1-1; maybe TRBD1 (5 bases). With 6 bases removed from V and 1 base from J, the gap between germline ends came to 9 bases. Germline V gives CDR1 SGHDN, CDR2 FVKESK. The CDR3 length is 13 residues. This chain's CDR3 is CASRWTRNTEAFF. In DNA form, the CDR3 reads TGTGCCAGCAGGTGGACAAGGAACACTGAAGCTTTCTTT.

V is TRBV29-1 and J is TRBJ2-2; D may be TRBD1 or TRBD2 (6 bases each). Germline V gene sequence: CDR1 SQVTM, CDR2 ANQGSEA. V lost 3 bases, J lost 1 base, and 9 bases lay in between. This CDR3 has 14 amino acids. The CDR3 DNA reads as TGCAGCGTTGATAAGGGGGGGAACACCGGGGAGCTGTTTTTT. Translated: CSVDKGGNTGELFF.

The CDR3 protein is CASSPPEYHEQYF. CDR3 in DNA: TGCGCCAGCAGCCCCCCGGAGTACCACGAGCAGTACTTC. This chain links TRBV5-1 with TRBJ2-7, with unresolved D. In germline, CDR1 is SGHRS, CDR2 YFSETQ. CDR3 length: 13 residues. The ends were cut back, 4 bases at V and 5 bases at J, with 13 bases in the middle.